The 7 T cell receptor beta chains reported below all come from one sample, sequenced in a study of follicular helper T cells after annual influenza vaccination. Regarding time point: 2014-2015 season, pre-vaccination. TCRdb's copy holds only in-frame clones and misses some; the assay was immunoSEQ multiplex PCR. The table records approximately 30,000 clones, approximately 80% of them present only once. The sequencing used CXCR5+ CD38- circulating T follicular helper cells from blood, collected on the day of influenza vaccination. Subset specified: circulating Tfh, non-naive CD4+CXCR5+PD-1+ (ICOS+CD38+ or ICOS-CD38-). These receptors were taken from an adult who received the influenza vaccine.

In this sample, this clone turned up a few times. This chain joins TRBV6-1 and TRBJ1-5; D not certain. V was trimmed by 6 bases and J by 4 bases, leaving 10 bases between them. The CDR3 is 13 residues long. Germline CDR1 and CDR2: MNHNS and SASEGT. The CDR3 bases are TGTGCCAGCAGACATGGGCAAAATCAGCCCCAGCATTTT. Translated, it gives CASRHGQNQPQHF.

The chain uses TRBV5-1 and TRBJ2-3; D possibly corresponds to TRBD2 (6 bases). CDR3 length: 17 residues. V was cut by 0 bases and J by 2 bases, with 16 bases left in between. The germline CDR1 and CDR2 sequences are SGHRS and YFSETQ. CDR3 nucleotides: TGCGCCAGCAGCTTGGAACCTACCGCGGGGTACACAGATACGCAGTATTTT. Translated, it gives CASSLEPTAGYTDTQYF. The full variable domain, completed using reference TRBV5-1 and TRBJ2-3, is KAGVTQTPRYLIKTRGQQVTLSCSPISGHRSVSWYQQTPGQGLQFLFEYFSETQRNKGNFPGRFSGRQFSNSRSEMNVSTLELGDSALYLCASSLEPTAGYTDTQYFGPGTRLTVL.

This chain connects TRBV7-2 to TRBJ1-1; no clear D. Trimming took off 5 bases at V and 1 base at J, with 14 bases between the two ends. The CDR3 consists of 15 residues. Germline V gene lookup returns CDR1 SGHTA and CDR2 FQGNSA. CDR3 region: CASSDARKGNTEAFF. The CDR3 DNA follows: TGTGCCAGCAGCGACGCTAGGAAAGGGAACACTGAAGCTTTCTTT.

V and J are TRBV7-9 and TRBJ1-1; D is undetermined. The CDR3 length is 12 residues. V was pared by 5 bases and J by 4 bases, with 8 bases between. Germline V gene sequence: CDR1 SEHNR, CDR2 FQNEAQ (reference sequence). CDR3 bases: TGTGCCAGCAGCCTATGGGCCACTGAAGCTTTCTTT. The encoded protein is CASSLWATEAFF. Full variable domain (missing parts from reference TRBV7-9 and TRBJ1-1): DTGVSQNPRHKITKRGQNVTFRCDPISEHNRLYWYRQTLGQGPEFLTYFQNEAQLEKSRLLSDRFSAERPKGSFSTLEIQRTEQGDSAMYLCASSLWATEAFFGQGTRLTVV.

The chain combines TRBV30 with TRBJ2-2; D possibly corresponds to TRBD2 (6 bases). CDR3 length: 13 residues. The V and J ends lost 1 base and 5 bases respectively, with 8 bases between them. The V gene's germline CDR1 is GTSNPN and CDR2 SVGIG (reference sequence). In nucleotides, the CDR3 is TGTGCCTGGAGTGAGACTAGAACCGGGGAGCTGTTTTTT. It translates to CAWSETRTGELFF.

CDR3 sequence (DNA): TGTGCCAGCAGTTCTCAACTTGGTCGCGGGAGCTACGAGCAGTACTTC. This codes for CASSSQLGRGSYEQYF. The chain carries TRBV2 and TRBJ2-7; 7 bases match TRBD2. V trimming: 5 bases; J trimming: 3 bases; junction bases outside the gene matches: 13. Germline V gene data show CDR1 as SNHLY and CDR2 as FYNNEI. The CDR3 is 16 amino acids.

The chain joins TRBV10-1 to TRBJ2-1; TRBD1 is a possible D gene (6 bases). The V gene's germline CDR1 is WNHNN and CDR2 SYGVQD (reference sequence). V shed 5 bases and J shed 5 bases, with 16 bases lying between them. The CDR3 contains 15 residues. CDR3 in amino acids: CASSPPGSGDNEQFF. The CDR3 DNA reads TGCGCCAGCAGTCCGCCCGGATCAGGGGACAATGAGCAGTTCTTC.